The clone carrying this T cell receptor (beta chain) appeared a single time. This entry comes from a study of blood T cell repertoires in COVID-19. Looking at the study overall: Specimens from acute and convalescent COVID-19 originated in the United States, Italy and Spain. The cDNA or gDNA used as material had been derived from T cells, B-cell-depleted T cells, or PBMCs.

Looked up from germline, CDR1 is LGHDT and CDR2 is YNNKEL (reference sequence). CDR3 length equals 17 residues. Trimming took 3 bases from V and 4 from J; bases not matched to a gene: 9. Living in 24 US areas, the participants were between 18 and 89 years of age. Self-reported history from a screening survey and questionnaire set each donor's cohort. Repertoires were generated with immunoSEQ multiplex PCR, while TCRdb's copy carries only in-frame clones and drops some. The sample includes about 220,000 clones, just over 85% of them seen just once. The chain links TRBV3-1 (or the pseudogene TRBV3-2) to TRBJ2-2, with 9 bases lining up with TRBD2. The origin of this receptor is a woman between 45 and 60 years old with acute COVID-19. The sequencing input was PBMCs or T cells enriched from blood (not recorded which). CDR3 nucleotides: TGTGCCAGCAGCCAGGAACTTCTAGCGGGAATCACCGGGGAGCTGTTTTTT. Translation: CASSQELLAGITGELFF.